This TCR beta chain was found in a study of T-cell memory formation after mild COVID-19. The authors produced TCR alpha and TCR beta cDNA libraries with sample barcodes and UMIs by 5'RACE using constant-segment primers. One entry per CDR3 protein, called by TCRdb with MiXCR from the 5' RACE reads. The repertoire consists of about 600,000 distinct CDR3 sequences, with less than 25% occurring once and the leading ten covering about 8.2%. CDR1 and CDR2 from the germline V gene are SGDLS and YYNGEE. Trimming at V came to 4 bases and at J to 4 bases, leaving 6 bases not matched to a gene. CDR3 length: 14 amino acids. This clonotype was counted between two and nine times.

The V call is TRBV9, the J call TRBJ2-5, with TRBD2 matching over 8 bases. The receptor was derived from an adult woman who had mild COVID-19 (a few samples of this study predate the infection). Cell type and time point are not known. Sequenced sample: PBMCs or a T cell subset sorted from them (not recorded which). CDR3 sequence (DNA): TGTGCCAGCAGCCCCCCCGGGGGGGGAGAGACCCAGTACTTC. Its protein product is CASSPPGGGETQYF. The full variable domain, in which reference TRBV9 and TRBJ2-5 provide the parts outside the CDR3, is DSGVTQTPKHLITATGQRVTLRCSPRSGDLSVYWYQQSLDQGLQFLIQYYNGEERAKGNILERFSAQQFPDLHSELNLSSLELGDSALYFCASSPPGGGETQYFGPGTRLLVL.